The 20 T cell receptor beta chains given below trace back to one sample, sequenced in a study of beta chain features in type 1 diabetes. Expressed TCRB transcripts got sequenced, as all isolated RNA was reverse transcribed. Using immunoSEQ multiplex PCR, the repertoire was profiled, and TCRdb retains in-frame clones only, with some absent. The repertoire holds 390,000 or so clones, with around 14% as singletons. The specimen sequenced was naive CD4+ T cells from blood. These receptors originate from a man aged 25 to 40 in good health.

This clone came up a few times. The chain joins TRBV28 to TRBJ2-1; D possibly matches TRBD1 or TRBD2 (5 bases each). The CDR3 contains 15 residues. The V end lost 6 bases, the J end lost 4 bases, and 16 bases lay between the germline ends. The germline CDR1 and CDR2 sequences are MDHEN and SYDVKM. DNA of the CDR3: TGTGCCAGCAGGCTAGGGGCGACGGGATACAATGAGCAGTTCTTC. Its protein is CASRLGATGYNEQFF.

The chain has TRBV5-1 and TRBJ2-1; 11 nucleotides line up with TRBD2. The CDR3 is 15 amino acids. Germline V lookup: CDR1 SGHRS, CDR2 YFSETQ. The V and J ends lost 7 bases and 5 bases, in that order; junction bases with no gene match: 8. CDR3 nucleotides: TGCGCCAGCGGCCTTTTAGCGGGAGGGCACAATGAGCAGTTCTTC. Amino acids: CASGLLAGGHNEQFF. The variable domain in full, with the rest retrieved from reference TRBV5-1 and TRBJ2-1, is KAGVTQTPRYLIKTRGQQVTLSCSPISGHRSVSWYQQTPGQGLQFLFEYFSETQRNKGNFPGRFSGRQFSNSRSEMNVSTLELGDSALYLCASGLLAGGHNEQFFGPGTRLTVL.

V and J are TRBV11-2 and TRBJ1-2; no clear D gene. CDR1 is SGHAT and CDR2 is FQNNGV in the germline V gene. CDR3 length equals 13 residues. Trimming shortened V by 1 base and J by 2 bases, and 5 bases separated the two germline ends. The CDR3 DNA reads as TGTGCCAGCAGCTTAGCACAGAACTATGGCTACACCTTC. Amino acids: CASSLAQNYGYTF.

The V call is TRBV30, the J call TRBJ1-2; tentative D call: TRBD1 (6 bases). Germline V gene sequence: CDR1 GTSNPN, CDR2 SVGIG (reference sequence). Between the trimmed V and J ends, which lost 0 bases and 8 bases, there was a span of 13 bases. The CDR3 contains 13 residues. The CDR3 spells CAWSVNRAPGYTF. The CDR3 DNA reads TGTGCCTGGAGTGTAAACAGGGCGCCCGGCTACACCTTC.

This clone was seen many times. The chain combines TRBV29-1 with TRBJ2-7; no clear D. The CDR3 has 11 amino acids. In germline, CDR1 is SQVTM, CDR2 ANQGSEA. V was shortened by 1 base and J by 3 bases, with 4 bases between the two germline ends. CDR3 region: CSVEVGYEQYV. Here the CDR3 DNA reads TGCAGCGTTGAAGTTGGCTACGAGCAGTACGTC.

This clone has just a few counts. The chain employs TRBV27 and TRBJ1-2; D remains ambiguous. The ends were cut back, 3 bases at V and 7 bases at J, with 12 bases in the middle. Germline CDR1 is MNHEY and CDR2 is SMNVEV (reference sequence). The CDR3 consists of 13 residues. The CDR3 DNA follows: TGTGCCAGCAGTTTTGGGCAGTTCTTTGGCTACACCTTC. It is translated as CASSFGQFFGYTF.

This clone turned up a few times. This sequence joins TRBV13 and TRBJ1-5, with D unclear. The CDR3 contains 16 residues. The V and J ends lost 0 bases and 9 bases respectively, with 18 bases between them. Germline loops: CDR1 PRHDT, CDR2 FYEKMQ (reference sequence). The CDR3 protein is CASSLGAGASSGPQHF. Here the CDR3 DNA reads TGTGCCAGCAGCTTAGGGGCAGGAGCTTCGTCAGGGCCCCAGCATTTT.

This chain joins TRBV11-2 and TRBJ2-2; 7 nucleotides align to TRBD1. This CDR3 spans 12 amino acids. The junction had 4 bases not matched to a gene; V was cut back by 5 bases and J by 10 bases. CDR1 SGHAT and CDR2 FQNNGV come from the germline V gene. CDR3 in amino acids: CASSRTGSELFF. CDR3 DNA sequence: TGTGCCAGCAGCCGGACAGGATCGGAGCTGTTTTTT. Full variable domain (outside the CDR3, taken from reference TRBV11-2 and TRBJ2-2): EAGVAQSPRYKIIEKRQSVAFWCNPISGHATLYWYQQILGQGPKLLIQFQNNGVVDDSQLPKDRFSAERLKGVDSTLKIQPAKLEDSAVYLCASSRTGSELFFGEGSRLTVL.

The chain combines TRBV18 with TRBJ2-7, with 8 bases fitting TRBD2. CDR1 is KGHSH, CDR2 LQKENI, per germline. The CDR3 loop spans 13 amino acids. Trimming cost V 1 base and J 7 bases; bases outside gene matches: 3. The CDR3: CASSPRSGGEQYF. The CDR3 nucleotides are TGTGCCAGCTCACCACGGAGCGGGGGAGAGCAGTACTTC.

This clone was detected only a few times. The chain's CDR3 is CASRWNTEAFF. The CDR3 bases are TGTGCCAGCAGATGGAACACTGAAGCTTTCTTT. The rearrangement links TRBV25-1 to TRBJ1-1; D not resolved. CDR3 length: 11 residues. Deletions cut 6 bases from V and 1 base from J, with 3 bases between. Germline-derived CDR1 and CDR2 are MGHDK and SYGVNS.

This clone was detected a few times. The chain combines TRBV15 with TRBJ2-6; D could derive from TRBD1 or TRBD2 (5 bases each). The germline V gene has CDR1 LNHNV and CDR2 YYDKDF (reference sequence). V gave up 2 bases and J gave up 2 bases, with 16 bases separating them. The length of the CDR3 is 18 residues. The chain's CDR3 is CATSRTMGTPAGANVLTF. The CDR3 DNA reads as TGTGCCACCAGCAGAACCATGGGGACGCCTGCTGGGGCCAACGTCCTGACTTTC. Combining the CDR3 with reference TRBV15 and TRBJ2-6 gives the whole variable domain DAMVIQNPRYQVTQFGKPVTLSCSQTLNHNVMYWYQQKSSQAPKLLFHYYDKDFNNEADTPDNFQSRRPNTSFCFLDIRSPGLGDTAMYLCATSRTMGTPAGANVLTFGAGSRLTVL.

V is TRBV19 and J is TRBJ2-7; possible D gene TRBD1, 6 bases. Looked up from germline, CDR1 is LNHDA and CDR2 is SQIVND (reference sequence). The CDR3 consists of 14 residues. V was shortened by 7 bases and J by 7 bases, with 20 bases between the two germline ends. The CDR3 protein is CASTSNGTKREQYF. The CDR3 nucleotides are TGTGCCAGTACATCAAACGGGACAAAGCGGGAGCAGTACTTC. The whole variable domain, filled in from reference TRBV19 and TRBJ2-7, reads DGGITQSPKYLFRKEGQNVTLSCEQNLNHDAMYWYRQDPGQGLRLIYYSQIVNDFQKGDIAEGYSVSREKKESFPLTVTSAQKNPTAFYLCASTSNGTKREQYFGPGTRLTVT.

The chain uses TRBV7-6 and TRBJ1-4; the D gene is possibly TRBD1 (5 bases). The germline CDR1 and CDR2 sequences are SGHVS and FNYEAQ. Between the trimmed V and J ends, which lost 0 bases and 8 bases, there was a span of 7 bases. This CDR3 region has 13 residues. This CDR3 reads CASSLAGAEKLFF. The CDR3 nucleotides read TGTGCCAGCAGCTTAGCAGGGGCCGAAAAACTGTTTTTT.

The V and J genes are TRBV4-1 and TRBJ2-3, with D possibly matching TRBD2 (6 bases). In germline, CDR1 is MGHRA, CDR2 YSYEKL. This CDR3 has 15 amino acids. Trimming removed 1 base at V and 1 base at J, with 9 bases between. The DNA for the CDR3 is TGCGCCAGCAGCCAAGTGGGACTCGGCACAGATACGCAGTATTTT. Its translation: CASSQVGLGTDTQYF.

Concerning this clone itself: The germline gene is not matched at one end of the junction; a read error may be the cause. The chain joins TRBV7-7 to TRBJ2-5, with TRBD2 matching 11 bases. In germline, CDR1 is SSHAT, CDR2 FNYEAQ (reference sequence). The CDR3 is 14 residues long. The CDR3 DNA reads TGTGCTAGCAGCCCCGGGACTAGCGGCATACCCCAGTACTTC. Its translation is CASSPGTSGIPQYF.

The chain joins TRBV5-4 to TRBJ2-5, with D possibly called TRBD1 or TRBD2 (5 bases each). V lost 0 bases and J 4 bases, leaving 13 bases between the germline ends. This CDR3 spans 15 amino acids. CDR1 and CDR2 from the germline V gene are SGHNT and YYREEE (reference sequence). The CDR3 nucleotides are TGTGCCAGCAGCTTGGTATCCCGGGGCACAGAGACCCAGTACTTC. Its protein is CASSLVSRGTETQYF.

This clone was seen more than once but under ten times. This sequence joins TRBV4-3 and TRBJ1-2, with TRBD1 matching over 7 bases. Trimming took 4 bases from V and 2 from J; bases not matched to a gene: 7. The germline CDR1 and CDR2 sequences are LGHNA and YSLEER. This CDR3 is built from 15 residues. The CDR3 is CASSPTPTGNYGYTF. CDR3 DNA sequence: TGCGCCAGCAGCCCAACTCCGACAGGGAACTATGGCTACACCTTC.

V and J are TRBV18 and TRBJ2-1; TRBD1 matches at 8 bases. Looked up from germline, CDR1 is KGHSH and CDR2 is LQKENI. The CDR3 is 12 amino acids. Germline trimming cut 3 bases from V and 12 bases from J; bases unmatched to any gene: 4. In DNA, the CDR3 is TGTGCCAGCTCACCGTTACAGGGGGTGCAGTTCTTC. It yields the protein CASSPLQGVQFF.

The rearrangement joins TRBV29-1 to TRBJ2-5; 11 bases match TRBD1. Trimming took 3 bases from V and 4 from J; bases not matched to a gene: 4. Germline CDR1 and CDR2: SQVTM and ANQGSEA. The CDR3 is 14 amino acids. The CDR3 loop is CSVDHGTGGETQYF. The CDR3, as DNA: TGCAGCGTTGATCATGGGACAGGGGGAGAGACCCAGTACTTC.

The rearrangement links TRBV18 to TRBJ2-7, with unresolved D. Germline CDR1 and CDR2: KGHSH and LQKENI. This CDR3 spans 12 amino acids. Trimming pared 3 bases from V and 4 bases from J, leaving 7 bases between. The CDR3 protein is CASSPTLYEQYF. CDR3 nucleotide sequence: TGTGCCAGCTCACCTACGTTATACGAGCAGTACTTC.